This T cell receptor (beta chain) was sequenced for a study of neurological immune-mediated disorders. Where libraries were unsorted, they were derived from 2 million PBMCs stored at -80 degrees C. Study outcomes and limitations: In HTLV-1-associated myelopathy, TCR clonal expansion was greatest, whereas multiple sclerosis had the least, falling below healthy controls. Among expanded clones, no CDR3 amino acid sequences were shared across subjects, a pattern suggesting private repertoires in all groups.

This clonotype appeared many times. Its antigen remains unknown. cDNA was made by 5'RACE with 10-nucleotide random UMIs. TCRdb recomputed calls from the 5' RACE reads with MiXCR, one row per CDR3 protein. This repertoire shows about 50,000 distinct CDR3 sequences, about 9.4% found once; its top ten account for about 5.7%. This CDR3 region has 13 residues. The ends were cut back, 3 bases at V and 2 bases at J, with 8 bases in the middle. This chain links TRBV12-3 or TRBV12-4 with TRBJ2-7; no definite D call. The source is a man between 65 and 85 years old with HTLV-1-associated myelopathy (HAM/TSP). Source material: PBMCs. The CDR3 reads CASSLGEPYEQYF. The CDR3 DNA is TGTGCCAGCAGTTTGGGCGAGCCCTACGAGCAGTACTTC.